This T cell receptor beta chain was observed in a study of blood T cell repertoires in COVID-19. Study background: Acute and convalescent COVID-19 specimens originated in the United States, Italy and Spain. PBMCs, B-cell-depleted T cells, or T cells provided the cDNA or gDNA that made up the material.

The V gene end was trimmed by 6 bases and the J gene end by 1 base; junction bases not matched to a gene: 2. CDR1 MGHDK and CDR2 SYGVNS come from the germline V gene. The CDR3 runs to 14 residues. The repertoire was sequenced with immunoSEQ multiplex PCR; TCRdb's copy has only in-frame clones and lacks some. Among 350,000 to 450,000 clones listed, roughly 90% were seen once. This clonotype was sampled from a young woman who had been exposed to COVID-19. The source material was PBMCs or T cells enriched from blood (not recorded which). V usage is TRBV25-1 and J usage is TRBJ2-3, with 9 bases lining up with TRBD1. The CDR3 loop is CASSWTGGTDTQYF. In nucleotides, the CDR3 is TGTGCCAGCAGCTGGACAGGGGGCACAGATACGCAGTATTTT.